These 21 T cell receptor beta chains came from one sample sequenced in a study of CD4 T cells in relation to SARS-CoV-2 and coronaviruses. These receptors' antigens are unknown. CD4+ T cells from unexposed donors were obtained before the COVID-19 pandemic (2011-2018). CD4+ T cells were isolated from the cells after around 11 days of culture. The protocol was immunoSEQ multiplex PCR, while the TCRdb copy is restricted to in-frame clones and leaves out a portion. The sample contains 19,000 or so clones, about 72% of which appear only once. The sample was CD4+ T cells from PBMCs, cultured in vitro. The receptor set was obtained from a human donor in good health.

The chain couples TRBV7-9 to TRBJ2-5; TRBD1 aligns across 7 bases. The ends lost 3 bases at V and 4 bases at J; junction bases unmatched: 11. The CDR3 runs to 16 residues. Germline-derived CDR1 and CDR2 are SEHNR and FQNEAQ (reference sequence). The CDR3 DNA sequence: TGTGCCAGCAGCTTCGAGAGGGGGCCGCTCCGAGAGACCCAGTACTTC. Translation: CASSFERGPLRETQYF.

The J gene is TRBJ1-5, the V gene TRBV6-1, with TRBD1 as a possible D gene (6 bases). Germline loops: CDR1 MNHNS, CDR2 SASEGT. V was clipped by 1 base and J by 4 bases, with 11 bases between them. This CDR3 spans 15 amino acids. The CDR3 DNA reads as TGTGCCAGCAGTGAAGGAGAGACAGGAAATCAGCCCCAGCATTTT. This codes for CASSEGETGNQPQHF.

V gene TRBV27 combines with J gene TRBJ2-3; TRBD2 aligns across 8 bases. Trimming took 6 bases from V and 6 from J; bases not matched to a gene: 5. The CDR3 totals 13 residues. Germline CDR1 and CDR2: MNHEY and SMNVEV (reference sequence). The CDR3 loop reads CASRIAGWDTQYF. The CDR3 DNA follows: TGTGCCAGCAGAATAGCGGGATGGGATACGCAGTATTTT.

The chain recombines TRBV30 with TRBJ1-1, with TRBD1 as a possible D gene (5 bases). Germline lookup yields CDR1 GTSNPN and CDR2 SVGIG (reference sequence). V lost 1 base and J 1 base, leaving 13 bases between the germline ends. The CDR3 extends over 15 amino acids. The CDR3 protein is CAWSATRGQNTEAFF. CDR3 DNA: TGTGCCTGGAGTGCTACGAGGGGTCAGAACACTGAAGCTTTCTTT.

The chain has TRBV2 and TRBJ2-1, with D tentatively TRBD2 (6 bases). V lost 4 bases and J lost 6, with 10 bases in between. The CDR3 covers 13 residues. Germline CDR1 SNHLY, CDR2 FYNNEI. CDR3 sequence reads: CASSVLATNEQFF. The CDR3 DNA is TGTGCCAGCAGTGTACTAGCTACCAATGAGCAGTTCTTC.

The V call is TRBV24-1, the J call TRBJ2-1, with 10 nucleotides matching TRBD2. The CDR3 runs 15 residues. Germline V lookup: CDR1 KGHDR, CDR2 SFDVKD. V lost 3 bases and J lost 6; bases outside the gene matches: 4. Written as DNA, the CDR3 is TGTGCCACCAGTGATAGCGGGAGGGCCGCCAATGAGCAGTTCTTC. This encodes CATSDSGRAANEQFF.

This chain links TRBV27 with TRBJ2-3; 8 positions match TRBD2. The length of the CDR3 is 16 residues. The germline V gene has CDR1 MNHEY and CDR2 SMNVEV (reference sequence). Unmatched junction bases numbered 4, after V lost 2 bases and J lost 0 bases. The CDR3 region has the DNA TGTGCCAGCAGTTTAATGGCTAGCGGGAGCACAGATACGCAGTATTTT. This sequence encodes CASSLMASGSTDTQYF.

V gene TRBV25-1 combines with J gene TRBJ2-5, with a tentative D call TRBD1 (5 bases). Germline V gene lookup returns CDR1 MGHDK and CDR2 SYGVNS. V shed 3 bases and J shed 4 bases, with 15 bases lying between them. The CDR3 totals 15 residues. CDR3 DNA: TGTGCCAGCAGTGATTATCAGGGTCACCGAGAGACCCAGTACTTC. It is translated as CASSDYQGHRETQYF.

The chain uses TRBV5-4 and TRBJ2-5; the match to TRBD2 covers 14 bases. The CDR3 has 17 amino acids. In germline, CDR1 is SGHNT, CDR2 YYREEE (reference sequence). V was clipped by 4 bases and J by 5 bases; unmatched bases: 10. The CDR3 nucleotides read TGTGCCAGCAGCAAGGGACTAGCGGGAGTGGGGGCGGAGACCCAGTACTTC. It specifies CASSKGLAGVGAETQYF. Full variable domain (remainder filled in from reference TRBV5-4 and TRBJ2-5): ETGVTQSPTHLIKTRGQQVTLRCSSQSGHNTVSWYQQALGQGPQFIFQYYREEENGRGNFPPRFSGLQFPNYSSELNVNALELDDSALYLCASSKGLAGVGAETQYFGPGTRLLVL.

The chain couples TRBV6-5 to TRBJ2-7; 8 bases agree with TRBD2. Germline CDR1 and CDR2: MNHEY and SVGAGI. This CDR3 contains 15 residues. The ends lost 6 bases at V and 2 bases at J; junction bases unmatched: 9. DNA for the CDR3: TGTGCCAGCAGCGGACTCCGAGCGGGAGCCTACGAGCAGTACTTC. Translating it yields CASSGLRAGAYEQYF.

A single count supports this clone. The chain joins TRBV28 to TRBJ2-4, with 9 bases aligning to TRBD1. Germline V gene data show CDR1 as MDHEN and CDR2 as SYDVKM. V was pared by 7 bases and J by 2 bases, with 9 bases of the junction left unmatched. This CDR3 spans 16 amino acids. The CDR3 coding sequence is TGTGCCAGCAAGACAGGCGGGACAGGGCCCAAAAACATTCAGTACTTC. Amino acids: CASKTGGTGPKNIQYF.

The chain uses TRBV5-6 and TRBJ1-4, with D possibly TRBD1 on 5 matching bases. V was clipped by 0 bases and J by 0 bases, with 9 bases between them. The germline gives CDR1 SGHDT, CDR2 YYEEEE. The CDR3 runs 16 residues. CDR3 nucleotide sequence: TGTGCCAGCAGCTTGGTGGGACGGTCAACTAATGAAAAACTGTTTTTT. This codes for CASSLVGRSTNEKLFF.

The chain uses TRBV28 and TRBJ2-7; 9 nucleotides agree with TRBD2. The V segment lost 4 bases and the J segment 2 bases; nucleotides outside the gene matches: 21. This CDR3 comprises 20 residues. CDR1 is MDHEN, CDR2 SYDVKM, per germline. CDR3 sequence reads: CASSSPTVPVSSGTTYEQYF. The CDR3 DNA follows: TGTGCCAGCAGTTCCCCGACAGTCCCTGTGTCTAGCGGGACTACCTACGAGCAGTACTTC.

This sequence joins TRBV11-1 and TRBJ2-6; D not resolved. Germline V gene data show CDR1 as SGHAT and CDR2 as FQDESV (reference sequence). Trimming left V 5 bases short and J 0 bases short, with 8 bases between. The CDR3 is made up of 15 amino acids. CDR3 amino acids: CASSRRFSGANVLTF. As DNA, the CDR3 is TGTGCCAGCAGCCGACGGTTCTCTGGGGCCAACGTCCTGACTTTC. Based on the CDR3 plus reference TRBV11-1 and TRBJ2-6, the full variable domain is EAEVAQSPRYKITEKSQAVAFWCDPISGHATLYWYRQILGQGPELLVQFQDESVVDDSQLPKDRFSAERLKGVDSTLKIQPAELGDSAMYLCASSRRFSGANVLTFGAGSRLTVL.

The chain couples TRBV19 to TRBJ2-7; 7 positions agree with TRBD1. Germline V gene lookup returns CDR1 LNHDA and CDR2 SQIVND (reference sequence). The CDR3 has 13 residues. V shed 7 bases, J shed 4 bases, and the junction held 7 bases outside the gene matches. CDR3 nucleotides: TGTGCCAGTAATCGGGACAGTGGATACGAGCAGTACTTC. This gives the protein CASNRDSGYEQYF.

The V call is TRBV29-1, the J call TRBJ2-7, with TRBD2 matching 13 bases. Trimming removed 2 bases from V and 1 base from J; junction bases left unmatched: 8. The CDR3 is 17 amino acids. CDR1 SQVTM and CDR2 ANQGSEA come from the germline V gene. The CDR3 sequence: CSVETPTSGRVSYEQYF. The CDR3 DNA reads TGCAGCGTTGAAACTCCCACTAGCGGGAGGGTATCCTACGAGCAGTACTTC.

The chain employs TRBV2 and TRBJ1-2; D gene unclear. V lost 5 bases and J lost 11, with 15 bases in between. CDR3 size: 12 residues. Looked up from germline, CDR1 is SNHLY and CDR2 is FYNNEI. The CDR3 bases are TGTGCCAGCAGTCTCGGAGGGCTGGGGTACACCTTC. Residues: CASSLGGLGYTF.

The CDR3 loop is CASSPVGSGELFF. CDR3 sequence (DNA): TGTGCCAGCTCACCGGTGGGTTCCGGGGAGCTGTTTTTT. This chain uses TRBV18 with TRBJ2-2; no clear D. The germline gives CDR1 KGHSH, CDR2 LQKENI. The CDR3 length is 13 residues. Trimming cost V 3 bases and J 6 bases, with 8 bases left between them.

The chain carries TRBV19 and TRBJ1-5; D not certain. Looked up from germline, CDR1 is LNHDA and CDR2 is SQIVND (reference sequence). V gave up 6 bases and J gave up 8 bases, with 17 bases separating them. The CDR3 is 14 residues long. The CDR3 region has the DNA TGTGCCAGTAGGACCGCCGGAAGCATCAAGCCCCAGCATTTT. As protein: CASRTAGSIKPQHF.

The count of this clone is one. CDR3 loop: CASSISGPPLNEKLFF. The DNA of the CDR3 is TGTGCCAGCTCAATCTCCGGGCCACCCCTCAATGAAAAACTGTTTTTT. This chain links TRBV18 with TRBJ1-4, with D hard to call. The CDR3 length is 16 residues. Per the germline V gene, CDR1 is KGHSH and CDR2 is LQKENI. V dropped 5 bases and J dropped 5 bases, with 18 bases sitting between them. The variable domain in full, completed from reference TRBV18 and TRBJ1-4, reads NAGVMQNPRHLVRRRGQEARLRCSPMKGHSHVYWYRQLPEEGLKFMVYLQKENIIDESGMPKERFSAEFPKEGPSILRIQQVVRGDSAAYFCASSISGPPLNEKLFFGSGTQLSVL.

The chain uses TRBV5-3 and TRBJ1-3, with a weak D call TRBD1 (6 bases). TRBV5-3 is flagged as an ORF with uncertain function. The ends were cut back, 4 bases at V and 0 bases at J, with 14 bases in the middle. CDR3 length: 16 amino acids. The CDR3, as DNA: TGTGCCAGAAGCGGAGACAGGTCGAACTCTGGAAACACCATATATTTT. Its protein is CARSGDRSNSGNTIYF.